Sequencing of this TCR beta chain was carried out in a study of siplizumab effects on memory and regulatory T cells. The mixed lymphocyte reaction cells underwent coculture at 37°C for 5 to 6 days. Trimming pared 8 bases from V and 4 bases from J, leaving 20 bases between. This CDR3 is built from 15 residues. Per the germline V gene, CDR1 is MDHEN and CDR2 is SYDVKM. This clone was counted a few times. What it recognizes is unknown. Libraries were prepared by immunoSEQ multiplex PCR; TCRdb keeps only in-frame clonotypes and omits some of them. Of 9,700 or so clones in the sample, 40% were seen once. The receptor was isolated from a human donor in good health; the cells came from an allogeneic mixed lymphocyte reaction. Sequencing used CFSE-low (dividing) CD4+ T cells sorted from an allogeneic mixed lymphocyte reaction. The genes are TRBV28 and TRBJ1-2, with D possibly being TRBD1 (6 bases). The CDR3 nucleotides read TGTGCCAGCTCAAATCCGGCAGGGGTGGCCTATGGCTACACCTTC. It encodes CASSNPAGVAYGYTF.